This TCR beta chain appears in the sequencing data of a study of tumor and adjacent non-tumor tissue in lung cancer. No cell sorting was done before RNA was extracted from the tissue. This non-tumor lung sample came from over 3 cm beyond the tumor edge. Germline V gene lookup returns CDR1 SGHAT and CDR2 FQDESV (reference sequence). There are 16 residues in the CDR3. V was clipped by 9 bases and J by 0 bases, with 19 bases between them. A modified ARM-PCR protocol with three rounds of nested PCR amplified TCRbeta. MiXCR was run by TCRdb on the multiplex PCR reads, yielding one entry per CDR3 protein. Here the sample spans 65,000 to 75,000 distinct CDR3 sequences, under 80% being singletons.

The chain combines TRBV11-1 with TRBJ2-3, with D perhaps matching TRBD1 (5 bases). The receptor was derived from a man in his fifties or sixties with non-small cell lung cancer. Sequenced: distant non-tumor lung tissue. The chain's CDR3 is CASRPAPGMSTDTQYF. The CDR3 nucleotides read TGTGCCAGTAGACCAGCCCCAGGGATGAGCACAGATACGCAGTATTTT.